What follows describes a single T cell receptor (beta chain). This CDR3 contains 16 residues. Germline V gene data show CDR1 as LGHNA and CDR2 as YNFKEQ. V lost 4 bases to trimming and J lost 6 bases, with 22 bases between them. This sample is drawn from a study of blood T cell repertoires in COVID-19. Assay: immunoSEQ multiplex PCR; the TCRdb copy retains only in-frame clones and omits some. The sample records under 200,000 clones, around 86% being singletons. Clinical history reported by participants formed the basis on which cohorts were assigned. The sample consisted of PBMCs or T cells enriched from blood (not recorded which). The V and J genes are TRBV4-2 and TRBJ2-7, with a tentative D call TRBD1 (5 bases). The sequence came from a man in his forties with acute COVID-19. The CDR3 here is CASSRSGSTGRGEQYF. DNA for the CDR3: TGTGCCAGCAGCCGTTCAGGGTCAACCGGGCGAGGCGAGCAGTACTTC.